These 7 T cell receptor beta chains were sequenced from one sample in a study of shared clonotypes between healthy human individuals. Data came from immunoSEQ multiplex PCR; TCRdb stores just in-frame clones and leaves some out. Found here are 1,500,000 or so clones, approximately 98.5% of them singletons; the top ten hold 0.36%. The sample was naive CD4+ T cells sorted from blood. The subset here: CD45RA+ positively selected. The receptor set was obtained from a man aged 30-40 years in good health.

DNA for the CDR3: TGTGCCACCCGACTAGCGGGAGGCACCGGGGAGCTGTTTTTT. Residues: CATRLAGGTGELFF. The chain is built from TRBV19 and TRBJ2-2, with TRBD2 identical over 13 bases. Losses at the gene ends were 10 bases for V and 4 bases for J; bases not matched to a gene: 3. CDR1 and CDR2 from the germline V gene are LNHDA and SQIVND (reference sequence). There are 14 residues in the CDR3.

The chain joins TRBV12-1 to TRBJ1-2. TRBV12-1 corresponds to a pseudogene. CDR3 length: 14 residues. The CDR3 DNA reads TGTGCCAGCAGCCTACGCGAGGGCACCTATGGCTACACCTTC. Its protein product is CASSLREGTYGYTF.

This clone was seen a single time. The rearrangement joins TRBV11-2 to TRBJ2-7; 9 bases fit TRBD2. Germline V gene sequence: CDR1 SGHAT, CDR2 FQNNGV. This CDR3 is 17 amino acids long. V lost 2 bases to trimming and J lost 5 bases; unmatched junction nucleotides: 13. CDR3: CASSLKDIAGVSHEQYF. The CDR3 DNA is TGTGCCAGCAGCTTAAAAGACATAGCGGGAGTGTCCCACGAGCAGTACTTC.

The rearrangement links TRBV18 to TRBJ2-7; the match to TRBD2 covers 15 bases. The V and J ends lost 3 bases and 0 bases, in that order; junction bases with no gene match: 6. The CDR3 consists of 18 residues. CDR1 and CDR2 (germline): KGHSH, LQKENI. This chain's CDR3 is CASSPGLAGGHYSYEQYF. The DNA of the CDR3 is TGTGCCAGCTCACCCGGACTAGCGGGAGGGCACTACTCCTACGAGCAGTACTTC.

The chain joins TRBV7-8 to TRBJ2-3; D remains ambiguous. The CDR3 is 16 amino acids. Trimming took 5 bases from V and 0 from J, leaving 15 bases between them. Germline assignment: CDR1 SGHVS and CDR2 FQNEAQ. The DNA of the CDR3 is TGTGCCAGCAGCCTCCCCTTTCGTACTAGCACAGATACGCAGTATTTT. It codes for CASSLPFRTSTDTQYF.

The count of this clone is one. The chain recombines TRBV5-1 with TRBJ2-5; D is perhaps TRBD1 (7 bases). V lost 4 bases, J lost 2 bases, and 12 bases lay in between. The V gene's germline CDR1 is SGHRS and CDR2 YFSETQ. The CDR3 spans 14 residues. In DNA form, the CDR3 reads TGCGCCAGCAGCCGCAGGGGGGATCAAGAGACCCAGTACTTC. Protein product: CASSRRGDQETQYF.

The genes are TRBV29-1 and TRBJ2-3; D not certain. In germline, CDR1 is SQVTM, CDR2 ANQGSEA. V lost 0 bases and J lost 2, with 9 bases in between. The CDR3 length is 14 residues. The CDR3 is CSVEDLASTDTQYF. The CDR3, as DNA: TGCAGCGTTGAAGATCTGGCGTCCACAGATACGCAGTATTTT.